This T cell receptor (beta chain) was captured in a study of CD8 T cells in Susac syndrome. Overall study: Treatment at blood withdrawal was none, corticosteroids, or intravenous immunoglobulin alone in Susac syndrome patients.

The CDR3 covers 14 residues. Losses at the gene ends were 4 bases for V and 8 bases for J; bases not matched to a gene: 6. Random hexamers served to reverse transcribe roughly 0.5 to 1 ug RNA. The authors amplified TCR beta CDR3 across 54 Vbeta and 13 Jbeta using immunoSEQ multiplex PCR. TCRdb reprocessed the immunoSEQ multiplex PCR reads with MiXCR, giving one entry per CDR3 protein. The table lists about 150,000 distinct CDR3 sequences, around 95% of them singletons. Negative isolation yielded CD8+ and CD4+ T cells; FACS enriched TEMRA cells. Source material: CD4+ T cells from PBMCs. J is TRBJ2-1 and V is TRBV12-3 or TRBV12-4; 9 bases align to TRBD1. The clonotype comes from a human donor with Susac syndrome. Here the CDR3 reads CASSSGTGSYEQFF. CDR3 sequence (DNA): TGTGCCAGCAGTTCCGGGACAGGGTCTTATGAGCAGTTCTTC.